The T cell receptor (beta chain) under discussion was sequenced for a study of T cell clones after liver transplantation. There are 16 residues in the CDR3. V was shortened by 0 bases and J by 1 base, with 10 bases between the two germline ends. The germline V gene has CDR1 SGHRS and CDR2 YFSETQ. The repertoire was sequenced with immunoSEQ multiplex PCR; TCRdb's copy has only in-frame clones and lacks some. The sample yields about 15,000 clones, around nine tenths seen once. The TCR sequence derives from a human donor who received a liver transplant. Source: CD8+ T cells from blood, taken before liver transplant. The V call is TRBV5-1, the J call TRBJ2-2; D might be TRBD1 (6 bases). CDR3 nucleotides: TGCGCCAGCAGCTTGGTTTACAGGGAGAACACCGGGGAGCTGTTTTTT. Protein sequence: CASSLVYRENTGELFF.